A selection of T cell receptor beta chains follows, all from one sample in a study of tumour-infiltrating T cells in Burkitt lymphoma. Clones were sequenced by immunoSEQ multiplex PCR, and TCRdb holds only the in-frame ones, with some missing. The data show 6,400 or so clones, with about a sixth seen just once and 2.5% to 3.5% held by the top ten. The sequencing sample was made of tumor tissue. The receptors were gathered from a human donor with diffuse large B-cell lymphoma. The CDR3 runs from the conserved cysteine through the conserved F or W. A D gene is named only where the DNA matches it firmly. Some rows mark clone size as missing; the rest say once, few, many or name a class of expanded clone.

V,length,J,size,D,CDR3,DNA
TRBV27,15,TRBJ2-1,NA,TRBD2,CASSLSWLAGNEQFF,TGTGCCAGCAGTTTAAGTTGGCTAGCGGGGAATGAGCAGTTCTTC
TRBV4-2,11,TRBJ1-2,NA,NA,CASSLGQSLTF,TGTGCCAGCAGCCTTGGACAATCTCTCACCTTC
TRBV29-1,13,TRBJ2-5,NA,TRBD2,CSVIAGGGKTQYF,TGCAGCGTCATAGCGGGAGGGGGGAAGACCCAGTACTTC
TRBV5-1,15,TRBJ2-1,NA,TRBD2,CASSSTSGLYNEQFF,TGCGCCAGCAGCTCCACTAGCGGCCTCTACAATGAGCAGTTCTTC
TRBV20-1,9,TRBJ2-5,NA,NA,CSAQRTQYF,TGCAGTGCCCAGCGGACCCAGTACTTC
TRBV14,15,TRBJ2-1,NA,TRBD1,CASSQRDRVNNEQFF,TGTGCCAGCAGCCAACGGGACAGGGTGAACAATGAGCAGTTCTTC
TRBV29-1,13,TRBJ2-1,NA,NA,CSVSAPGRIEQFF,TGCAGCGTTTCGGCCCCGGGAAGGATTGAGCAGTTCTTC
TRBV19,16,TRBJ2-1,few,TRBD2,CASSTLAGISYNEQFF,TGTGCCAGTAGTACACTAGCGGGCATCTCCTACAATGAGCAGTTCTTC
TRBV5-1,15,TRBJ2-7,few,NA,CASSLAPDNSYEQYF,TGCGCCAGCAGCTTGGCCCCAGACAACTCCTACGAGCAGTACTTC
TRBV7-6,14,TRBJ2-7,NA,NA,CASSLARVFDEQYF,TGTGCCAGCAGCTTAGCCAGGGTTTTCGACGAGCAGTACTTC
TRBV5-1,14,TRBJ2-7,few,NA,CASTLGTVSYEQYF,TGCGCCAGCACCCTTGGGACCGTCTCCTACGAGCAGTACTTC
TRBV15,17,TRBJ2-1,NA,TRBD2,CATSSTLGTSGFNEQFF,TGTGCCACCAGCAGCACTCTGGGGACTAGCGGATTCAATGAGCAGTTCTTC
TRBV6-1,15,TRBJ2-7,NA,NA,CASSAGSLLPYEQYF,TGTGCCAGCAGTGCGGGTTCGTTATTACCCTACGAGCAGTACTTC
TRBV6-5,13,TRBJ1-1,few,TRBD1,CASSYSQGAEAFF,TGTGCCAGCAGTTATTCACAGGGGGCTGAAGCTTTCTTT
TRBV7-2,14,TRBJ2-5,NA,NA,CASSLVPGVETQYF,TGTGCCAGCAGCTTAGTTCCGGGTGTGGAGACCCAGTACTTC
TRBV7-9,14,TRBJ2-5,NA,NA,CASSRTTGQETQYF,TGTGCCAGCAGTCGCACGACAGGCCAAGAGACCCAGTACTTC
TRBV6-5,14,TRBJ2-3,few,NA,CASSYSIPTDTQYF,TGTGCCAGCAGTTACTCGATACCCACAGATACGCAGTATTTT
TRBV19,10,TRBJ1-3,few,NA,CASFGNTIYF,TGTGCCAGTTTCGGAAACACCATATATTTT
TRBV6-5,15,TRBJ1-2,NA,NA,CASSYSWGNNYGYTF,TGTGCCAGCAGTTACTCGTGGGGAAATAACTATGGCTACACCTTC
TRBV25-1,15,TRBJ2-2,NA,TRBD1,CASGGTGLLTGELFF,TGTGCCAGCGGAGGGACAGGTTTGCTCACCGGGGAGCTGTTTTTT
TRBV20-1,11,TRBJ2-1,NA,NA,CSAIRYNEQFF,TGCAGTGCTATCAGGTACAATGAGCAGTTCTTC
TRBV7-8,15,TRBJ2-7,few,TRBD2,CASSSTSGGIYEQYF,TGTGCCAGCAGCTCTACTAGCGGGGGGATCTACGAGCAGTACTTC
TRBV12-5,15,TRBJ1-1,NA,NA,CASGASLVENTEAFF,TGTGCTAGTGGTGCCTCCCTCGTAGAGAACACTGAAGCTTTCTTT
TRBV6-6,14,TRBJ2-5,NA,TRBD1,CASSRTGQQETQYF,TGTGCCAGCAGTCGGACAGGACAACAAGAGACCCAGTACTTC
TRBV7-3,13,TRBJ2-5,few,NA,CASSLRVQETQYF,TGTGCCAGCAGCTTAAGGGTCCAAGAGACCCAGTACTTC
TRBV4-2,12,TRBJ2-7,NA,NA,CASSQGAYEQYF,TGTGCCAGCAGCCAGGGGGCCTACGAGCAGTACTTC
TRBV10-3,14,TRBJ1-1,few,NA,CAIRTTAVNTEAFF,TGTGCCATCAGGACCACGGCTGTGAACACTGAAGCTTTCTTT